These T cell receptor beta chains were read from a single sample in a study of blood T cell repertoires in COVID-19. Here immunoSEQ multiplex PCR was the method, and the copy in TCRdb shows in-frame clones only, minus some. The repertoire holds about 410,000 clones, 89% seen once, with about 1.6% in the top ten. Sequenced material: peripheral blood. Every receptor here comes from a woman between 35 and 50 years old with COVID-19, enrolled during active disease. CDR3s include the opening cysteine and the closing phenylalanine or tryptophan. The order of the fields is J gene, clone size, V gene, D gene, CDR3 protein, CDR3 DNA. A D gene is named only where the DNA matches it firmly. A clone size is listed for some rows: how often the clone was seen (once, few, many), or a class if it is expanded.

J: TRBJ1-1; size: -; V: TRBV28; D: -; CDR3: CATTIWLNTEAFF; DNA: TGTGCCACCACTATTTGGCTGAACACTGAAGCTTTCTTT
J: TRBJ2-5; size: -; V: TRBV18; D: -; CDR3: CASSPTQETQYF; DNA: TGTGCCAGCTCTCCGACACAAGAGACCCAGTACTTC
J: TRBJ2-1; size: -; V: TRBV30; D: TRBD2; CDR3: CAWSARLTGGPTRTSGRIYGEQFF; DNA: TGTGCCTGGAGCGCTCGGCTCACCGGGGGCCCGACCCGGACTAGCGGGAGAATTTATGGTGAGCAGTTCTTC
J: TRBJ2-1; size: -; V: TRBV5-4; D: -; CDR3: CASRSGTGRNEQFF; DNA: TGTGCCAGCAGATCCGGGACTGGGAGGAATGAGCAGTTCTTC
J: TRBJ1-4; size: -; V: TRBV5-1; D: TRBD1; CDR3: CASSLQGAGEEKLFF; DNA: TGCGCCAGCAGCTTACAGGGGGCAGGGGAGGAAAAACTGTTTTTT
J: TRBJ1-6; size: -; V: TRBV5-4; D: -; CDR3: CASSSGIQLEPLNSPLHF; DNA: TGTGCCAGCAGCTCCGGGATACAGCTAGAGCCTCTTAATTCACCCCTCCACTTT
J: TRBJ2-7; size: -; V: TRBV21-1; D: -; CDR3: CASSISGFYEQYF; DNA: TGTGCCAGCAGCATCTCAGGTTTCTACGAGCAGTACTTC
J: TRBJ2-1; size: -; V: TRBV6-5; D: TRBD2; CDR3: CASRLAGNEQFF; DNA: TGTGCCAGCCGACTAGCGGGGAATGAGCAGTTCTTC
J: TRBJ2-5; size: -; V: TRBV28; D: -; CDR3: CASSPRDGRRQETQYF; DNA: TGTGCCAGCAGTCCCCGGGACGGGAGACGCCAAGAGACCCAGTACTTC
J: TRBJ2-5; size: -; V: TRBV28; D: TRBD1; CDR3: CASSSTPQGEETQYF; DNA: TGTGCCAGCAGTTCAACCCCCCAGGGGGAAGAGACCCAGTACTTC
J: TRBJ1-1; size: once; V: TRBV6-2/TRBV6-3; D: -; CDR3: CASSYAGPDTEAFF; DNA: TGTGCCAGCAGTTACGCAGGGCCGGACACTGAAGCTTTCTTT
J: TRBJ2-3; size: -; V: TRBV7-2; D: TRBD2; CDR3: CASSLLGRGARTDTQYF; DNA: TGTGCCAGCAGCCTCTTGGGGCGGGGGGCACGCACAGATACGCAGTATTTT
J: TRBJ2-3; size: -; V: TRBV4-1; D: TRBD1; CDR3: CASNPGQGGSTDTQYF; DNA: TGCGCCAGCAACCCGGGACAGGGGGGATCCACAGATACGCAGTATTTT
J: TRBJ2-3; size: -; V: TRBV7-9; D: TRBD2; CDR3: CASSLTSGSSTDTQYF; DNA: TGTGCCAGCAGCTTAACTAGCGGATCTAGCACAGATACGCAGTATTTT
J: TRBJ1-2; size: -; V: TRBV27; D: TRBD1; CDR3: CASGPGQAAYGYTF; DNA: TGTGCCAGTGGACCGGGACAGGCCGCCTATGGCTACACCTTC
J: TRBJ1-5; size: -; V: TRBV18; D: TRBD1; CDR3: CASSRGTGDNQPQHF; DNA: TGTGCCAGCTCACGTGGGACAGGGGATAATCAGCCCCAGCATTTT
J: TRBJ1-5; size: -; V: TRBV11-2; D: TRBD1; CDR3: CASSPDRWEQPQHF; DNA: TGTGCCAGCAGCCCGGACAGGTGGGAACAGCCCCAGCATTTT
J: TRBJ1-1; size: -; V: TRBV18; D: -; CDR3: CASSPDSMNTEAFF; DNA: TGTGCCAGCTCACCGGACAGTATGAACACTGAAGCTTTCTTT